The clone carrying this T cell receptor (beta chain) was seen just once. Study processing details: Amplifying reference gene primers gave estimates of nucleated cell counts. The table came from immunoSEQ multiplex PCR; TCRdb's copy has only in-frame clones and leaves some out. The D gene and trimming were derived from the DNA, and the V and J assignments and clone size from that table. This table holds approximately 61,000 clones, around 88% found once. This entry is derived from a study of blood T cell repertoires in COVID-19. Overall study: Nucleic acid was either cDNA or gDNA, and it came from T cells, B-cell-depleted T cells, or PBMCs.

CDR1 is KGHSH, CDR2 LQKENI, per germline. This CDR3 contains 17 residues. Deletions cut 3 bases from V and 2 bases from J, with 19 bases between. The source material was peripheral blood. The source is a human donor in a cohort sampled during active COVID-19. The chain couples TRBV18 to TRBJ1-1; weak D call: TRBD1 (5 bases). The CDR3 sequence is CASSPFVSARGNTEAFF. The CDR3 DNA sequence: TGTGCCAGCTCACCTTTTGTCTCGGCAAGGGGTAACACTGAAGCTTTCTTT.